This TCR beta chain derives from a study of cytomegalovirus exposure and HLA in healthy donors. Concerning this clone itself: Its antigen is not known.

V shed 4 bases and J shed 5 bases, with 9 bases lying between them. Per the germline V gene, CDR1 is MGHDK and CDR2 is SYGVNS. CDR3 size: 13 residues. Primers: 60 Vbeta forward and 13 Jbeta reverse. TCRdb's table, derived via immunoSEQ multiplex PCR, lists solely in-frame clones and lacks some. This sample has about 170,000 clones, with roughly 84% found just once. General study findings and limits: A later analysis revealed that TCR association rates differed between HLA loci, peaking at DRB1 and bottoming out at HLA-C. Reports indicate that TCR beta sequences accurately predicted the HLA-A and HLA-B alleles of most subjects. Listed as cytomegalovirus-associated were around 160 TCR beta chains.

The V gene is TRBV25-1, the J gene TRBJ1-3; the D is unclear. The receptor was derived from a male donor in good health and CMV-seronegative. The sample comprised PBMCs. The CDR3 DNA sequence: TGTGCCAGCAGTGCCGGGAAACGAAACACCATATATTTT. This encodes CASSAGKRNTIYF. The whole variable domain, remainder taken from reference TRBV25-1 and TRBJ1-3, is EADIYQTPRYLVIGTGKKITLECSQTMGHDKMYWYQQDPGMELHLIHYSYGVNSTEKGDLSSESTVSRIRTEHFPLTLESARPSHTSQYLCASSAGKRNTIYFGEGSWLTVV.